This T cell receptor (beta chain) was documented in a study of blood T cell repertoires in COVID-19 (dated by TCRdb to 2018 to 2021). At the level of the whole study: The collaborator samples originated in the United States, Italy and Spain and spanned the acute and convalescent phases of COVID-19. The material from the prospective study consisted of cDNA or gDNA derived from T cells, B-cell-depleted T cells, or PBMCs. Deeply sampled blood TCRbeta repertoires from subjects exposed to, actively infected with, or recovered from COVID-19 were included in the dataset. The repertoires were released in a freely available public database meant as a resource for research on the immune response to SARS-CoV-2. Samples were obtained from the ongoing ImmuneRACE study (first 160 participants) and from 1,200 or so subjects provided by 6 global collaborators. A de-identified subject ID, COVID-19 status, age in years and sex were almost always included in the sample metadata. HLA class I and class II types, where available, came from metadata supplied by the sample provider rather than from assay-based typing.

What the research found in general, with its limitations: The quantity of clinical and demographic metadata differed by source and by participant and was supplied without curation.

Collaborating institutions collected whole blood in K2EDTA tubes following their own protocols. For TCRbeta analysis, collaborator samples were shipped as frozen whole blood, as isolated PBMCs, or as DNA extracted from either sample type. The CDR1 and CDR2 encoded by the germline V gene (reference sequence) are SEHNR and FQNEAQ. Trimming costs V 1 base and J 6 bases, and their ends lie 13 bases apart. Reading from cysteine to phenylalanine, the CDR3 counts 14 amino acids. CDR3 DNA is the only sequence kept; it has 42 bases, read in frame from the first base. TCRbeta CDR3 regions were amplified from genomic DNA by means of the immunoSEQ Assay, a bias-controlled multiplex PCR. Per the source publication's procedure: The number of nucleated cells in each sample was estimated by amplification of reference gene primers within the assay. To quantify the absolute abundance of each unique TCRbeta CDR3 rearrangement, sequence reads were collapsed and filtered. For each sample, productive Simpson clonality was calculated as the square root of Simpson's diversity index across productive rearrangements. The table comes from immuneACCESS by way of TCRdb, which keeps in-frame sequences with V and J called. Part of the clones is missing from these tables; in studies checked, under half for an unresolved V gene and the rest for unknown reasons. V, J and clone size were drawn from that table, and D and trimming were deduced from the DNA. Across this sample there are about 63,000 clones, with about 90% seen only once. Jointly, the top ten make up around 4.5% of the sample.

As for this clone: What antigen it recognizes has not been identified. No much larger clonotype is one base removed from it; base qualities were not supplied.

This TCR was sampled from a human donor in a cohort sampled during active COVID-19. The chain couples TRBV7-9 to TRBJ2-7; too little of a D gene remains to name it. The sequenced sample consisted of peripheral blood. CDR3 loop: CASSLVLGDGEQYF. The DNA reads TGTGCCAGCAGCTTAGTATTAGGAGATGGCGAGCAGTACTTC.